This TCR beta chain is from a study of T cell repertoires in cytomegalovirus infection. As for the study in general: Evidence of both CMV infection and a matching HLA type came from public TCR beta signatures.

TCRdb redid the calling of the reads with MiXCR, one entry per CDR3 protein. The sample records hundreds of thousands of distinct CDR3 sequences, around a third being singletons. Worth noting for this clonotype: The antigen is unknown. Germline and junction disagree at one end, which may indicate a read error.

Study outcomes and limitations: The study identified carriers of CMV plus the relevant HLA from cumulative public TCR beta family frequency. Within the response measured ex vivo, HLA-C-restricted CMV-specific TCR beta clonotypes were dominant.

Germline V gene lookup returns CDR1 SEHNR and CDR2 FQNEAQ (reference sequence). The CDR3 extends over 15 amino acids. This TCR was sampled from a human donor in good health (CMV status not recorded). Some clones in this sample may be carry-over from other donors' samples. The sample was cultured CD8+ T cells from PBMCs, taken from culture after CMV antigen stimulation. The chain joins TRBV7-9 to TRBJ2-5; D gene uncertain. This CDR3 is CASSFTADEEETQYF. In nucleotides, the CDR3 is TGTGCCAGCAGCTTTACAGCAGATGAAGAAGAAACCCAGTACTTC.